This T cell receptor (beta chain) was sequenced for a study of T-cell memory formation after mild COVID-19. Overall study results and limits: Researchers report contracting CD4+ clones mostly in CM and EM, with CD8+ clones in EMRA.

From germline, CDR1 is MGHRA and CDR2 YSYEKL. Between the trimmed V and J ends, which lost 3 bases and 1 base, there was a span of 8 bases. CDR3 length: 14 amino acids. As concerns this clonotype: Its antigen remains unknown.

TCRdb processed the 5' RACE reads anew with MiXCR; each CDR3 protein has one entry. This table holds fewer than 250,000 distinct CDR3 sequences, about 10% found once. Sequences were obtained from PBMCs or a T cell subset sorted from them (not recorded which). This chain joins TRBV4-1 and TRBJ2-3, with D possibly called TRBD1 or TRBD2 (6 bases each). This clonotype was sampled from a man in his late teens or twenties who had mild COVID-19 (a few samples of this study predate the infection). Cell type and time point are not known. This chain's CDR3 is CASSQGGGTDTQYF. CDR3 sequence (DNA): TGCGCCAGCAGCCAGGGGGGCGGCACAGATACGCAGTATTTT.